Sequencing of this T cell receptor beta chain was carried out in a study of beta chain features in type 1 diabetes. Study as a whole: There were about 110,000,000 sorted cells examined across all samples. Study-level results: In the patient group, naive, central memory and Treg TCRB repertoires seemed more alike than in the healthy donor group. Across all four CD4+ subsets, people with type 1 diabetes showed modestly shorter TCRB CDR3s.

A single heparinised draw of about 100 mL on average was taken per donor. After removal of 6 bases from V and 7 bases from J, the junction contained 11 bases not matched to a gene. The CDR3 covers 14 residues. Germline assignment: CDR1 SGHVS and CDR2 FNYEAQ. A note on this clone: Its target is not known.

Expressed TCRB transcripts were sequenced because the isolated RNA had all been reverse transcribed beforehand. Method: immunoSEQ multiplex PCR; TCRdb's copy keeps in-frame clones and lacks some. The sample carries about 360,000 clones, 10% to 15% recorded once. The chain employs TRBV7-6 and TRBJ2-5, with TRBD2 matching 7 bases. The sample was naive CD4+ T cells from blood. This sequence originates from a man younger than 30 in good health. The CDR3 DNA reads as TGTGCCAGCAGGTGGCGGGGGACTACAGGGACCCAGTACTTC. It yields the protein CASRWRGTTGTQYF.